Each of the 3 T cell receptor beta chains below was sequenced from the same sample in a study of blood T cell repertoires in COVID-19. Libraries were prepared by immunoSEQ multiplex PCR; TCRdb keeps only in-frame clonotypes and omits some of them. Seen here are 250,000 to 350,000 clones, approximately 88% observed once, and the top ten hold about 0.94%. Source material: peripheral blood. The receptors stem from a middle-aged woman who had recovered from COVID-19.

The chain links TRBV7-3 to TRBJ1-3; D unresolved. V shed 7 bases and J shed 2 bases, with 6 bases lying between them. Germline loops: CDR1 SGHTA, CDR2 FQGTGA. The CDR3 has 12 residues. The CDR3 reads CASNTPGNTIYF. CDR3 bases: TGTGCCAGCAACACCCCTGGAAACACCATATATTTT.

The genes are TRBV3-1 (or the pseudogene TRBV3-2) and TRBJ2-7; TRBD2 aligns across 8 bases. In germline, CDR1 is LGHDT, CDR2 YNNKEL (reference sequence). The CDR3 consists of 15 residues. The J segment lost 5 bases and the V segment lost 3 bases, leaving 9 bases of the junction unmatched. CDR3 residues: CASSQLSGSLHEQYF. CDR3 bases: TGTGCCAGCAGCCAGCTCAGCGGGAGCCTCCACGAGCAGTACTTC.

For the CDR3, the DNA is TGCGCCAGCAGCTTGGCTGGACAGGGTATCGAGCAGTTCTTC. Its translation: CASSLAGQGIEQFF. The chain is built from TRBV5-1 and TRBJ2-1; 8 nucleotides agree with TRBD1. Germline lookup yields CDR1 SGHRS and CDR2 YFSETQ. Trimming at V came to 0 bases and at J to 10 bases, leaving 6 bases not matched to a gene. This CDR3 spans 14 amino acids.